This TCR beta chain was identified during a study of T cells in Graves' hyperthyroidism and ophthalmopathy. Study-wide points: Ophthalmopathy was identified by the model a median roughly six months ahead of onset.

TCR beta CDR3 regions were amplified from RNA transcripts. The study used the HTBI primer set for a first-round RT-PCR of the TCR CDR3. One entry per CDR3 protein, called by TCRdb with MiXCR from the multiplex PCR reads. The repertoire holds approximately 530,000 distinct CDR3 sequences, with 16% as singletons. This clonotype occurred many times. Its target is not known. The CDR3 is made up of 14 amino acids. CDR1 and CDR2 from the germline V gene are DFQATT and SNEGSKA (reference sequence). V usage is TRBV20-1 and J usage is TRBJ2-7; either TRBD1 or TRBD2 may supply D (5 bases each). This receptor was identified in a woman younger than 30 with Graves' hyperthyroidism. Sequenced sample: blood. CDR3 amino acids: CSPLGVSSKYEQYF. DNA of the CDR3: TGCAGCCCACTAGGGGTCAGCAGTAAATACGAGCAGTACTTC.